These 26 T cell receptor beta chains were all obtained from the same sample, sequenced in a study of cytomegalovirus exposure and HLA in healthy donors. Primers for the PCR totalled 60 Vbeta and 13 Jbeta. TCRdb's copy holds only in-frame clones and misses some; the assay was immunoSEQ multiplex PCR. The sample records about 180,000 clones, around three quarters being singletons. The specimen was PBMCs. Source of these receptors: a woman in her twenties or thirties in good health and CMV-seronegative.

This clone has only a few counts. The genes are TRBV28 and TRBJ2-7; 11 bases agree with TRBD1. Trimming took 7 bases from V and 5 from J; bases not matched to a gene: 7. The CDR3 has 14 residues. Per the germline V gene, CDR1 is MDHEN and CDR2 is SYDVKM. The CDR3 region is CASTWDRGLNEQYF. In DNA, the CDR3 is TGTGCCAGCACCTGGGACAGGGGGTTAAACGAGCAGTACTTC.

The CDR3 sequence: CSVVRDNYGYTF. CDR3 nucleotides: TGCAGCGTTGTCAGGGATAACTATGGCTACACCTTC. The chain is built from TRBV29-1 and TRBJ1-2; TRBD1 might be the D (5 bases). Between the trimmed V and J ends, which lost 4 bases and 1 base, there was a span of 7 bases. Germline V gene sequence: CDR1 SQVTM, CDR2 ANQGSEA. There are 12 residues in the CDR3.

There are a few counts of this clone. The rearrangement links TRBV5-6 to TRBJ2-7, with D tentatively TRBD1 (6 bases). Germline V gives CDR1 SGHDT, CDR2 YYEEEE. The CDR3 length is 14 residues. Deletions cut 1 base from V and 11 bases from J, with 19 bases between. CDR3: CASSLRGTPNGKYF. CDR3 in DNA: TGTGCCAGCAGCTTGCGTGGGACACCCAATGGAAAGTACTTC. Together with reference TRBV5-6 and TRBJ2-7, the CDR3 gives the full variable domain: DAGVTQSPTHLIKTRGQQVTLRCSPKSGHDTVSWYQQALGQGPQFIFQYYEEEERQRGNFPDRFSGHQFPNYSSELNVNALLLGDSALYLCASSLRGTPNGKYFGPGTRLTVT.

This chain joins TRBV30 and TRBJ1-2; TRBD1 agrees at 7 bases. The CDR3 consists of 17 residues. Trimming cost V 1 base and J 4 bases; bases outside gene matches: 15. Germline values: CDR1 GTSNPN, CDR2 SVGIG (reference sequence). The CDR3 loop is CAWSESGTAVLVYGYTF. Here the CDR3 DNA reads TGTGCCTGGAGTGAATCCGGGACAGCCGTGTTGGTCTATGGCTACACCTTC.

This clone was observed a few times. Additional DNA sequences in this sample encode the identical CDR3. The chain links TRBV5-1 to TRBJ2-2; D unclear. CDR3 length: 15 amino acids. CDR1 is SGHRS, CDR2 YFSETQ, per germline. Trimming took off 0 bases at V and 0 bases at J, with 6 bases between the two ends. The CDR3: CASSLGATNTGELFF. For the CDR3, the DNA is TGCGCCAGCAGCTTGGGAGCGACGAACACCGGGGAGCTGTTTTTT. The full variable domain, in which reference TRBV5-1 and TRBJ2-2 provide the parts outside the CDR3, is KAGVTQTPRYLIKTRGQQVTLSCSPISGHRSVSWYQQTPGQGLQFLFEYFSETQRNKGNFPGRFSGRQFSNSRSEMNVSTLELGDSALYLCASSLGATNTGELFFGEGSRLTVL.

CDR3 region: CASSLSGLAGGPYQETQYF. CDR3 DNA sequence: TGCGCCAGCAGCTTGTCGGGACTAGCGGGGGGCCCGTACCAAGAGACCCAGTACTTC. The rearrangement uses TRBV5-1 and TRBJ2-5, with 15 positions matching TRBD2. The V gene's germline CDR1 is SGHRS and CDR2 YFSETQ. The CDR3 loop spans 19 amino acids. Unmatched junction bases numbered 7, after V lost 1 base and J lost 0 bases.

This clone was found once. The same CDR3 arises from other DNA sequences in this sample as well. The chain employs TRBV28 and TRBJ1-5; maybe TRBD1 (6 bases). Germline CDR1 and CDR2: MDHEN and SYDVKM. V was trimmed by 6 bases and J by 4 bases, leaving 10 bases between them. CDR3 length: 13 residues. The CDR3 bases are TGTGCCAGCAGGGACAGAGATAATCAGCCCCAGCATTTT. Protein: CASRDRDNQPQHF.

The chain carries TRBV10-2 and TRBJ1-1; D gene uncertain. Germline values: CDR1 WSHSY, CDR2 SAAADI. CDR3 length: 11 amino acids. Trimming shortened V by 3 bases and J by 8 bases, and 7 bases separated the two germline ends. As DNA, the CDR3 is TGCGCCAGCAGTGAATCGAGAGAAGCTTTCTTT. This sequence encodes CASSESREAFF.

This clone was found once. The rearrangement links TRBV14 to TRBJ2-5, with a tentative D call TRBD2 (5 bases). This CDR3 region has 15 residues. Germline-derived CDR1 and CDR2 are SGHDN and FVKESK. Trimming removed 0 bases at V and 2 bases at J, with 10 bases between. CDR3 sequence reads: CASSQEGRGQETQYF. In nucleotides, the CDR3 is TGTGCCAGCAGCCAAGAAGGGAGAGGGCAAGAGACCCAGTACTTC.

This clone was recorded once. The sample holds other DNA sequences that translate to the same CDR3. The V and J genes are TRBV30 and TRBJ1-5, with 9 bases that match TRBD1. The germline V gene has CDR1 GTSNPN and CDR2 SVGIG (reference sequence). The CDR3 has 15 residues. V lost 3 bases to trimming and J lost 0 bases; unmatched junction nucleotides: 3. CDR3 protein: CAWRGQGYSNQPQHF. In nucleotides, the CDR3 is TGTGCCTGGAGGGGACAGGGCTATAGCAATCAGCCCCAGCATTTT.

V gene TRBV4-2 combines with J gene TRBJ1-1; TRBD1 matches at 8 bases. Trimming at V came to 0 bases and at J to 3 bases, leaving 3 bases not matched to a gene. This CDR3 region has 15 residues. CDR1 and CDR2 (germline): LGHNA, YNFKEQ. The CDR3 nucleotides are TGTGCCAGCAGCCAAGATGGACAGGGCCACACTGAAGCTTTCTTT. Translating gives CASSQDGQGHTEAFF.

J is TRBJ2-2 and V is TRBV7-2; TRBD2 aligns across 7 bases. CDR3 length: 15 residues. The germline gives CDR1 SGHTA, CDR2 FQGNSA. Trimming took 5 bases from V and 6 from J; bases not matched to a gene: 9. CDR3 amino acids: CASSGRGVSAGELFF. The CDR3 DNA reads TGTGCCAGCAGCGGCCGGGGGGTTTCGGCCGGGGAGCTGTTTTTT.

The chain couples TRBV5-1 to TRBJ2-1; the D gene is possibly TRBD2 (6 bases). This CDR3 has 14 amino acids. Trimming removed 0 bases from V and 9 bases from J, with 13 bases in between. Germline V lookup: CDR1 SGHRS, CDR2 YFSETQ. The CDR3 protein is CASSLAGDSVEQFF. The CDR3 nucleotides are TGCGCCAGCAGCTTGGCGGGGGACTCCGTTGAGCAGTTCTTC.

The V call is TRBV7-2, the J call TRBJ2-7; possible D gene TRBD1, 6 bases. This CDR3 region has 14 residues. Trimming shortened V by 4 bases and J by 0 bases, and 10 bases separated the two germline ends. Germline V gene lookup returns CDR1 SGHTA and CDR2 FQGNSA. CDR3 sequence (DNA): TGTGCCAGCAGCTCCCTGGACAGCTCCTACGAGCAGTACTTC. Translating gives CASSSLDSSYEQYF.

CDR3 sequence (DNA): TGTGCCAGCAGCATGAGCACAGGGGGCTACGGCTACACCTTC. It yields the protein CASSMSTGGYGYTF. The chain employs TRBV9 and TRBJ1-2; 9 bases are a match to TRBD1. Germline values: CDR1 SGDLS, CDR2 YYNGEE. Trimming took 4 bases from V and 8 from J; bases not matched to a gene: 9. The CDR3 length is 14 residues.

This clone was seen a single time. V gene TRBV19 combines with J gene TRBJ1-1; TRBD1 aligns across 7 bases. Germline V gene lookup returns CDR1 LNHDA and CDR2 SQIVND (reference sequence). The CDR3 has 14 amino acids. With V trimmed by 5 bases and J by 0 bases, 3 bases remained unmatched. The CDR3 sequence is CASSAGQLNTEAFF. As DNA, the CDR3 is TGTGCCAGTAGTGCGGGACAGCTGAACACTGAAGCTTTCTTT. The complete variable domain, with remaining parts taken from reference TRBV19 and TRBJ1-1, reads DGGITQSPKYLFRKEGQNVTLSCEQNLNHDAMYWYRQDPGQGLRLIYYSQIVNDFQKGDIAEGYSVSREKKESFPLTVTSAQKNPTAFYLCASSAGQLNTEAFFGQGTRLTVV.

The chain recombines TRBV7-9 with TRBJ2-2; 9 bases match TRBD2. This CDR3 comprises 15 residues. Germline CDR1 and CDR2: SEHNR and FQNEAQ (reference sequence). Trimming took 6 bases from V and 1 from J; bases not matched to a gene: 3. CDR3 nucleotides: TGTGCCAGCAGTCTAGCGGGGAGGAACACCGGGGAGCTGTTTTTT. It yields the protein CASSLAGRNTGELFF.

Only a few counts were recorded for this clone. The chain is built from TRBV7-3 and TRBJ2-2; D perhaps matches TRBD2 (7 bases). There are 17 residues in the CDR3. Germline CDR1 SGHTA, CDR2 FQGTGA. V was cut by 2 bases and J by 6 bases, with 19 bases left in between. This chain's CDR3 is CASSLALLGGQAGELFF. The CDR3 bases are TGTGCCAGCAGCTTAGCGCTACTCGGGGGGCAGGCCGGGGAGCTGTTTTTT.

The chain is built from TRBV5-1 and TRBJ2-3, with 8 positions matching TRBD2. The CDR3 covers 16 residues. From germline, CDR1 is SGHRS and CDR2 YFSETQ. With 2 bases clipped from V and 2 bases from J, the junction kept 7 bases outside the gene matches. This chain's CDR3 is CASSLDGRGVTDTQYF. The CDR3 DNA reads as TGCGCCAGCAGCTTAGATGGGCGGGGGGTCACAGATACGCAGTATTTT.

This chain connects TRBV19 to TRBJ2-1, with 7 bases aligning to TRBD2. There are 15 residues in the CDR3. V was pared by 5 bases and J by 6 bases, with 10 bases of the junction left unmatched. Germline assignment: CDR1 LNHDA and CDR2 SQIVND (reference sequence). The CDR3 DNA reads TGTGCCAGTAGTCCCCGAGCTGGGGGGGGCAATGAGCAGTTCTTC. This translates into CASSPRAGGGNEQFF.

This clone has more than one count but fewer than ten. CDR3 sequence (DNA): TGTGCCAGCAGCTTTAGCGGGGGGATCCAAGAGACCCAGTACTTC. This gives the protein CASSFSGGIQETQYF. The chain uses TRBV5-4 and TRBJ2-5; TRBD2 matches at 10 bases. Per germline, CDR1 SGHNT and CDR2 YYREEE (reference sequence). The CDR3 totals 15 residues. Trimming cost V 2 bases and J 1 base; bases outside gene matches: 2.

The J gene is TRBJ2-3, the V gene TRBV7-2, with D possibly matching TRBD1 (5 bases). Germline CDR1 SGHTA, CDR2 FQGNSA. V was shortened by 5 bases and J by 1 base, with 25 bases between the two germline ends. The CDR3 spans 19 residues. In nucleotides, the CDR3 is TGTGCCAGCAGCGACAAACCCCCCGGCCCGTGGGGCCGCACAGATACGCAGTATTTT. This sequence encodes CASSDKPPGPWGRTDTQYF.

The chain couples TRBV7-9 to TRBJ2-7; no clear D gene. CDR3 length: 14 residues. Germline CDR1 is SEHNR and CDR2 is FQNEAQ (reference sequence). V gave up 1 base and J gave up 1 base, with 8 bases separating them. For the CDR3, the DNA is TGTGCCAGCAGCTTAGTGGCAGGTTCCTACGAGCAGTACTTC. It is translated as CASSLVAGSYEQYF.

The chain links TRBV19 to TRBJ1-2; TRBD1 is a possible D gene (6 bases). Trimming cost V 6 bases and J 4 bases, with 9 bases left between them. CDR3 length: 12 amino acids. CDR1 LNHDA and CDR2 SQIVND come from the germline V gene (reference sequence). DNA for the CDR3: TGTGCCAGTAGCGGACAGAGCTATGGCTACACCTTC. Translated, it gives CASSGQSYGYTF.

The chain joins TRBV12-5 to TRBJ1-1; 7 positions agree with TRBD1. Germline CDR1 and CDR2: LGHNT and FRNRAP. V dropped 2 bases and J dropped 6; count of bases not matched to a gene: 6. CDR3 length: 14 amino acids. In DNA form, the CDR3 reads TGTGCTAGTGGTTTGTCGACAGGGAGCGCTGAAGCTTTCTTT. As protein: CASGLSTGSAEAFF.

This clone appeared a single time. The V and J genes are TRBV6-1 and TRBJ2-7; 12 bases agree with TRBD2. The CDR3 extends over 16 amino acids. V shed 3 bases, J shed 5 bases, and the junction held 8 bases outside the gene matches. Germline V gene lookup returns CDR1 MNHNS and CDR2 SASEGT. DNA of the CDR3: TGTGCCAGCAGTGACGTGAGACTAGCGGGGGACCACGAGCAGTACTTC. This encodes CASSDVRLAGDHEQYF.